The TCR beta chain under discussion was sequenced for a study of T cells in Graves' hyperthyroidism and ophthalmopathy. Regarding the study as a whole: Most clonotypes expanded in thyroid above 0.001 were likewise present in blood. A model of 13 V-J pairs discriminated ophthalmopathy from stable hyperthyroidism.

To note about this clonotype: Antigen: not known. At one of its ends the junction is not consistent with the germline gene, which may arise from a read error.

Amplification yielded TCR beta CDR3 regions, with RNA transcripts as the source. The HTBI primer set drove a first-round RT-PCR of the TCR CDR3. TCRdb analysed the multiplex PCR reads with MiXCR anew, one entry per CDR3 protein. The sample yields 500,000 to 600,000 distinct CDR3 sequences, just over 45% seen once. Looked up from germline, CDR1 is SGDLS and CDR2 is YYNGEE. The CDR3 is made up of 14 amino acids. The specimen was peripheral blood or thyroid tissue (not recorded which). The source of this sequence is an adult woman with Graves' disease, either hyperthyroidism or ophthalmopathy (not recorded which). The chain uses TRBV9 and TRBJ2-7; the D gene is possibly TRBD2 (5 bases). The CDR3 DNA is TGTGCCAGCAGCGCCGACTTGAACACCGGGGAGCTGTACTTC. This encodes CASSADLNTGELYF.